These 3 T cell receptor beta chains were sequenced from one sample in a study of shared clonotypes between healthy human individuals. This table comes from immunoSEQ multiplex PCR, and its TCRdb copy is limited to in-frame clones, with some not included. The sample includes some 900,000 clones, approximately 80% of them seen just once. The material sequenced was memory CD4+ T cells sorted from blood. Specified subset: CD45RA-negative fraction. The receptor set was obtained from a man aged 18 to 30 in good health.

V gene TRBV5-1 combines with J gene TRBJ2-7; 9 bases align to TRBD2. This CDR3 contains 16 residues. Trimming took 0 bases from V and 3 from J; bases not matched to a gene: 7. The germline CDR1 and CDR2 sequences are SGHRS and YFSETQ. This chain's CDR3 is CASSLAKTSGGYEQYF. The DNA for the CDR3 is TGCGCCAGCAGCTTGGCCAAGACTAGCGGAGGCTACGAGCAGTACTTC.

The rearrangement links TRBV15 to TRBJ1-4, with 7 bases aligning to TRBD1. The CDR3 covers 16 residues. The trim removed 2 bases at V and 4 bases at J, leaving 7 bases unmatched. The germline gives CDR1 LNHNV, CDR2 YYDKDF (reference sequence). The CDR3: CATSRLTGAFNEKLFF. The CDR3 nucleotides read TGTGCCACCAGCAGATTAACAGGGGCCTTTAATGAAAAACTGTTTTTT.

The CDR3 is CASSLDRQDWGGMNTEAFF. The DNA for the CDR3 is TGTGCCAGCAGCTTAGACCGACAGGACTGGGGGGGTATGAACACTGAAGCTTTCTTT. The chain joins TRBV11-2 to TRBJ1-1; tentative D call: TRBD1 (6 bases). The germline CDR1 and CDR2 sequences are SGHAT and FQNNGV. Trimming stripped 0 bases from V and 0 bases from J, with 20 bases between. CDR3 length equals 19 residues.